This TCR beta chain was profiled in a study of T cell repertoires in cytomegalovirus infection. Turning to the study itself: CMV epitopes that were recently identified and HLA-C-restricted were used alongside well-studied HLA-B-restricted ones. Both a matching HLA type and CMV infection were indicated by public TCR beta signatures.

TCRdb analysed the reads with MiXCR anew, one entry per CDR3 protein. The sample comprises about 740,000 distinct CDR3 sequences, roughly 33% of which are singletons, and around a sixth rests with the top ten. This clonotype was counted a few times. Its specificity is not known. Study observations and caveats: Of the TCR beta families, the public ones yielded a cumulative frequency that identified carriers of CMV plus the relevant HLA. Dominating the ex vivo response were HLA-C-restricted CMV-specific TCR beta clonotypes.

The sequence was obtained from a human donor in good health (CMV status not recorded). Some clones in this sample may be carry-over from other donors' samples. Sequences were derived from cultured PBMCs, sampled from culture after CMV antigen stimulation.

CDR3 DNA sequence: TGTGCCAGCTGTCTTGCCACCGCAAAAAGCGTTCTCACAGATACGCAGTATTTT. Its protein product is CASCLATAKSVLTDTQYF. The V and J genes are TRBV14 and TRBJ2-3, with D uncertain. Germline-derived CDR1 and CDR2 are SGHDN and FVKESK. Trimming took 8 bases from V and 2 from J, leaving 26 bases between them. The CDR3 is made up of 18 amino acids.